This T cell receptor (beta chain) was captured in a study of T-cell memory formation after mild COVID-19. At the level of the study: TCR clusters were mostly confined to one donor each.

V shed 11 bases and J 1 base; nucleotides not matched to a gene: 7. The length of the CDR3 is 13 residues. Germline V gene sequence: CDR1 SNHLY, CDR2 FYNNEI. 5'RACE primed from the constant segment yielded TCR alpha and TCR beta cDNA libraries bearing sample barcodes and UMIs. TCRdb redid the calling of the 5' RACE reads with MiXCR, one entry per CDR3 protein. Among 350,000 or so distinct CDR3 sequences listed, around 20% were seen once. Points on this clonotype: The antigen remains undetermined.

Overall study findings and caveats: A second wave expanding day 15 to 37 was CD4+-biased; contracting clones were balanced. Most CD4+ clones that shrank were in CM and EM, while CD8+ ones turned up in EMRA.

The clonotype originates from a man younger than 35 who had mild COVID-19 (a few samples of this study predate the infection). Cell type and time point are not known. Source material: PBMCs or a T cell subset sorted from them (not recorded which). This chain links TRBV2 with TRBJ1-1, with 7 bases that match TRBD1. CDR3 nucleotide sequence: TGTGCCCTATCTAAGGGGGCGAACACTGAAGCTTTCTTT. It translates to CALSKGANTEAFF. Filled out from reference TRBV2 and TRBJ1-1, the complete variable domain reads EPEVTQTPSHQVTQMGQEVILRCVPISNHLYFYWYRQILGQKVEFLVSFYNNEISEKSEIFDDQFSVERPDGSNFTLKIRSTKLEDSAMYFCALSKGANTEAFFGQGTRLTVV.